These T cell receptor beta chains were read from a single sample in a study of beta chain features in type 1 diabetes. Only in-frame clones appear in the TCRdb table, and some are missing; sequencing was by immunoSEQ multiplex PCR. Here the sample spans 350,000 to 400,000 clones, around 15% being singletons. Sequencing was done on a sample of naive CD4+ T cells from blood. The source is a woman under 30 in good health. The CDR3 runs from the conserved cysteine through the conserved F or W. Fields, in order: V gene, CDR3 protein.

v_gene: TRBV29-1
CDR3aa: CSVLRDRRKETQYF

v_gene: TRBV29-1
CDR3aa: CSGTGTGKAEQYF

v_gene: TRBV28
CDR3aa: CASSQTSGSTGYEQYF

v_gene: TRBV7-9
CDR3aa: CASSRDRLNHEQYF

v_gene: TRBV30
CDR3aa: CAWSRQISYEQYF

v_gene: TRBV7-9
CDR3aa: CASSSDRGDQPQHF

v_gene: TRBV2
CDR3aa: CASMFFSGANVLTF

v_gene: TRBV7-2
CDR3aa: CASSLGEEAGNTGELFF

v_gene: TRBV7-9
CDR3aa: CASSRTPGELFF

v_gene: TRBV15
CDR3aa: CATSSPSNEKLFF

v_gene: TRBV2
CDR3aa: CASRQGYEQYF

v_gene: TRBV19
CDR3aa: CASRTTGGSYEQYF

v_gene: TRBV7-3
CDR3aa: CASSLSGTPNYEQYF

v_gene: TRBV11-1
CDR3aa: CASSLDINYGYTF

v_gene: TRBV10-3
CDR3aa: CAISWTSGNTGEQFF

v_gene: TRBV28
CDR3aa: CASSLPRLADHF

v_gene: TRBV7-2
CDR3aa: CASSLGQSGNTIYF

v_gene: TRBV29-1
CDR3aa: CSVRRGGITYNEQFF

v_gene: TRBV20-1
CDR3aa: CSADWNTEAFF

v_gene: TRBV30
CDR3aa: CASGTTVRGQYF

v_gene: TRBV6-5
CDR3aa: CASSYSIRRSYNEQFF

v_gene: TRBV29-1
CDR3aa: CSVEGAGGYEQYF

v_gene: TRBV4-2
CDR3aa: CASSQVGGYHNEQFF

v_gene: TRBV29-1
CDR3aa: CSVAGTETYEQYF

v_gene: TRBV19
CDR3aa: CASSRDSTDPYEQYF

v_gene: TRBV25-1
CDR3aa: CASSGPGQGSYEQYF

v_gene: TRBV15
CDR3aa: CATSRADSSYEQYF

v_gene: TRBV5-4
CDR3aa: CASSGQGQLSYEQYF

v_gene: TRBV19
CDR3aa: CASRTSGRGYEQYF

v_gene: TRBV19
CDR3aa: CASSSGTVYEQYF

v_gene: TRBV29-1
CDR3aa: CSVQVIGGENTEAFF

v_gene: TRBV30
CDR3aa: CAWSTGSSGNTIYF

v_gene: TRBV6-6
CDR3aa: CASSYSDSYSNQPQHF